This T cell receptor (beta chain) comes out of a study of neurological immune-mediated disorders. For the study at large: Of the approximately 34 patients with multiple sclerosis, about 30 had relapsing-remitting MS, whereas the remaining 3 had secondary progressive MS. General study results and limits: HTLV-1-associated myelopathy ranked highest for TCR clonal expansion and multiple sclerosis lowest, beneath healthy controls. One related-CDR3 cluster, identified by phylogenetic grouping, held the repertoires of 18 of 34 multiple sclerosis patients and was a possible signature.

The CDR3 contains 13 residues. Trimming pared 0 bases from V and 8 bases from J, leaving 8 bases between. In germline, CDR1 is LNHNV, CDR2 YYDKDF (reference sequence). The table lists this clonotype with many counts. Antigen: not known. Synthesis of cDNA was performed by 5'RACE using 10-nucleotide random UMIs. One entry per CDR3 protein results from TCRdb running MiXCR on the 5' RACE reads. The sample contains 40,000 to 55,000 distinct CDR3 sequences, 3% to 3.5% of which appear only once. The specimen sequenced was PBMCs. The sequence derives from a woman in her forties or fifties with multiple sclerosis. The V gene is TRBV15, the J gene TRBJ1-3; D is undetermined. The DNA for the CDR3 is TGTGCCACCAGCAGAGATCACGGTGACACCATATATTTT. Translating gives CATSRDHGDTIYF.